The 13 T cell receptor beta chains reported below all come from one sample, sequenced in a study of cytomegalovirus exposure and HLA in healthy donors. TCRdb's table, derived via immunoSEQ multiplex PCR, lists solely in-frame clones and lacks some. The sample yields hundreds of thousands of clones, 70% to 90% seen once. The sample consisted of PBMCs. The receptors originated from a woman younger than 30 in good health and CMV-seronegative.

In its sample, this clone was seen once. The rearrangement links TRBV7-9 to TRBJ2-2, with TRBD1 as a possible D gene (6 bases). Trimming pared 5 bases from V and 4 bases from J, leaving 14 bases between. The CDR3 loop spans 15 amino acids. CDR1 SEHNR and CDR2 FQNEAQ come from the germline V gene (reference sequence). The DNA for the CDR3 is TGTGCCAGCAGCATAAAAACAGGGTTCACCGGGGAGCTGTTTTTT. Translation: CASSIKTGFTGELFF.

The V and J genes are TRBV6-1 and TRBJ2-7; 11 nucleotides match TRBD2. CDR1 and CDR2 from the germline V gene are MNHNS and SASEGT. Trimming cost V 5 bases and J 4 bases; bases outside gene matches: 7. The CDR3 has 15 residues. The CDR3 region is CASSQTSGKGYEQYF. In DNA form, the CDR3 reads TGTGCCAGCAGTCAGACTAGCGGGAAGGGATACGAGCAGTACTTC.

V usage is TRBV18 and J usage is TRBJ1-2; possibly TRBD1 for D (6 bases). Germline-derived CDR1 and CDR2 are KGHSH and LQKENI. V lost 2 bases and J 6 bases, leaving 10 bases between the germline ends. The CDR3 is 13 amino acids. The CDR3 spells CASSPGGGHGYTF. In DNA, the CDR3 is TGTGCCAGCTCACCAGGTGGGGGCCATGGCTACACCTTC.

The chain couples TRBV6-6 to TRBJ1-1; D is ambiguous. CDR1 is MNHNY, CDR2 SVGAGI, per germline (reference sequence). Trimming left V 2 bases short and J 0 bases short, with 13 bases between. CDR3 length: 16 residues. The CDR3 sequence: CASSYPRGQLNTEAFF. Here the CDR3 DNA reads TGTGCCAGCAGTTACCCCCGCGGGCAGCTGAACACTGAAGCTTTCTTT.

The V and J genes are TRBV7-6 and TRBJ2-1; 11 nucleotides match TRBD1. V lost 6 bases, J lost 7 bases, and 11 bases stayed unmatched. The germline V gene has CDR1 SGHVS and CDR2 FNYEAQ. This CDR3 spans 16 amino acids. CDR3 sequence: CASRPTSGTGGNEQFF. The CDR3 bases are TGTGCCAGCAGACCCACTTCCGGGACAGGGGGAAATGAGCAGTTCTTC.

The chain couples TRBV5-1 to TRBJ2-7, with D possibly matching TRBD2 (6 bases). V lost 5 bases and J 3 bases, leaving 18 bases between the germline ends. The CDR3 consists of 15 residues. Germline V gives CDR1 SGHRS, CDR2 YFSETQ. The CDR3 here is CASSSPGGTFYEQYF. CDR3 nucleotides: TGCGCCAGCAGTTCCCCGGGCGGGACGTTCTACGAGCAGTACTTC.

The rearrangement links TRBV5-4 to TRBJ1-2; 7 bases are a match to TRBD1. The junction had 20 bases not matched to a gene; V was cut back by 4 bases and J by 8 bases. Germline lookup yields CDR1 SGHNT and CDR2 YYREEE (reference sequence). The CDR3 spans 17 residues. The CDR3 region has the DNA TGTGCCAGCAGCGGAGTCCCTCGGGATAGGGGGCTCGGAGGCTACACCTTC. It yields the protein CASSGVPRDRGLGGYTF. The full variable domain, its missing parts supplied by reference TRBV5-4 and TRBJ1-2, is ETGVTQSPTHLIKTRGQQVTLRCSSQSGHNTVSWYQQALGQGPQFIFQYYREEENGRGNFPPRFSGLQFPNYSSELNVNALELDDSALYLCASSGVPRDRGLGGYTFGSGTRLTVV.

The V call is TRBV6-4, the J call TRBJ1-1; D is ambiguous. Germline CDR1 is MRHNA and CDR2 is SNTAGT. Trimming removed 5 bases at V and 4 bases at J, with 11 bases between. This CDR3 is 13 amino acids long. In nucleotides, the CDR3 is TGTGCCAGCAGTATAGAGCCGGGCACTGAAGCTTTCTTT. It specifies CASSIEPGTEAFF.

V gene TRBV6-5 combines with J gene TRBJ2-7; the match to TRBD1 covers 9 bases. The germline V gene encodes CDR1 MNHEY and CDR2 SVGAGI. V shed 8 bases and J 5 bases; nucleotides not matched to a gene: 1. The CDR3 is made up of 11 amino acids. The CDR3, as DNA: TGTGCCAGCGGACAGGGGAACGAGCAGTACTTC. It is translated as CASGQGNEQYF.

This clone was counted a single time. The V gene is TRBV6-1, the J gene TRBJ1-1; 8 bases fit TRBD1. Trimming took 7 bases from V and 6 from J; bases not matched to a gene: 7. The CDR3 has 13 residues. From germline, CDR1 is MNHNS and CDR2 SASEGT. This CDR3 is CASNFRGPSEAFF. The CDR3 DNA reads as TGTGCCAGCAATTTCAGGGGGCCCTCTGAAGCTTTCTTT.

CDR3 loop: CASSWGTGFSPYNEQFF. The CDR3 coding sequence is TGTGCCAGCAGTTGGGGGACAGGGTTTAGTCCTTACAATGAGCAGTTCTTC. The V and J genes are TRBV28 and TRBJ2-1; 9 positions match TRBD1. V shed 4 bases, J shed 4 bases, and the junction held 11 bases outside the gene matches. Germline V gives CDR1 MDHEN, CDR2 SYDVKM. The CDR3 sequence is 17 residues long.

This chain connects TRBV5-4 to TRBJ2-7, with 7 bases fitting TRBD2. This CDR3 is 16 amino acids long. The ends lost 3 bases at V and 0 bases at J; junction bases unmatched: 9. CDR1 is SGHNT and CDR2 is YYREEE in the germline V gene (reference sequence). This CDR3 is CASSSEGLADSYEQYF. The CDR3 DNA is TGTGCCAGCAGCTCGGAGGGGCTAGCGGACTCCTACGAGCAGTACTTC.

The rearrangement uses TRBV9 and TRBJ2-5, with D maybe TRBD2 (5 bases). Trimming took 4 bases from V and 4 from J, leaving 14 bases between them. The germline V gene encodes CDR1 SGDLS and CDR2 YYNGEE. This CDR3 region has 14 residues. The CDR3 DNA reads TGTGCCAGCAGCCCGAGCGGTGACCTAGAGACCCAGTACTTC. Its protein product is CASSPSGDLETQYF.